Sequencing of this T cell receptor (beta chain) was carried out in a study of graft-versus-host responses after intestinal transplantation (dated by TCRdb to 2020 to 2023). The study in broad terms: The transplants that recipients received were multivisceral, liver-intestinal, or isolated intestinal. Anti-thymocyte globulin induction was given to all recipients, followed by maintenance tacrolimus and steroids for about 3 years. Bulk TCR-beta CDR3 sequencing was used to track graft-versus-host and host-versus-graft alloreactive T cell clones in the graft, circulation and bone marrow after intestinal transplantation. Alloreactive clones were identified by sequencing pre-transplant mixed lymphocyte reaction products and comparing these products with unstimulated pre-transplant donor and recipient T cells. A cohort of 20 to 25 intestinal transplant recipients, including one retransplant, was enrolled, and a few patients lacking pretransplant specimens were excluded. A peak of at least 4% donor T cells among recipient peripheral blood mononuclear cells was the definition used for donor T cell macrochimerism. Rather than going through the commercial service, samples from a few later patients were sequenced in-house on an Illumina MiSeq and processed with MiXCR.

Concerning this clone: No antigen is known for it. No clone much larger than this one lies a single base away; base qualities are absent.

The time point tag for this specimen amounts to: cells obtained before transplantation from donor or recipient. CD3+CD4+ and CD3+CD8+ populations were FACS-sorted from unstimulated pre-transplant donor and recipient cells taken from spleen or lymph nodes. The protocol used for the library was the immunoSEQ multiplex PCR assay. For most patients, genomic DNA was isolated using the Qiagen DNeasy Blood and Tissue Kit and was shipped frozen to Adaptive Biotechnologies for TCR sequencing. For most patients, high-throughput TCR-beta CDR3 sequencing of genomic DNA was performed by Adaptive Biotechnologies. Per the original workflow: TCR sequencing data for approximately 17 patients were retrieved from Adaptive's ImmunoSEQ software; three other patients were processed with MiXCR and VDJtools. CD4 versus CD8 sorting errors were corrected by removing sequences found in both subsets at a frequency ratio below 5:1. Because the origin of CDR3 nucleotide sequences shared between donor and recipient could not be assigned, those sequences were removed. Alloreactive clones required at least 2-fold expansion over unstimulated cells and minimum CFSE-low frequency of 0.002% (template counts) or 0.001% (read counts). Mappable clones were those detected in sequenced pre-transplant spleen, lymph node, or MLR CFSE-low populations of the donor or recipient. Cumulative frequency of alloreactive clones was calculated as a percentage of all sequences weighted by copy number. TCRdb stores this immuneACCESS table with in-frame sequences only. Part of the clones is absent; in the studies checked, under half of the shortfall reflects unresolved V genes, and no reason is known for the rest. That table is the source of V, J and clone size, and D and trimming were worked out from the DNA. Recorded for this sample are about 36,000 clones; 94% of them occurred a single time. Together, the top ten hold approximately 0.22% of the sample.

Here is what the overall study found, with its caveats: Early after transplant, peak levels of circulating GvH clones were associated with declines in HvG clones. The relatively low number and heterogeneity of intestinal transplant patients limited the conclusions. GvH clones were detected in recipient bone marrow, and some of these GvH clones were observed earlier in ileal mucosa or blood, consistent with an intestinal mucosal origin. High GvH to HvG T cell clonal ratios were observed in the allografts of patients with donor T cell macrochimerism.

The germline V gene supplies CDR1 SGHRS and CDR2 YFSETQ. The CDR3, from cysteine to phenylalanine, totals 14 residues. The read is trimmed to its CDR3 DNA, 42 bases read in frame from base 1. V is trimmed back by 4 bases and J by 5 bases, and the junction contains 5 bases that no gene match accounts for. This receptor was taken from a human donor who was the organ donor for an intestinal transplant. The sequencing here drew on unstimulated CD4+ T cells sorted from spleen or lymph node cells, taken before transplant. The V gene is TRBV5-1 and the J gene is TRBJ1-4, and 7 bases in between align with TRBD1. The nucleotides are TGCGCCAGCAGCCCGAGACAGGGCAATGAAAAACTGTTTTTT. It codes for CASSPRQGNEKLFF.